This T cell receptor beta chain was sequenced during a study of CD8+ T cells in alopecia areata. Study overall: Treatment of the treated patients consisted of oral tofacitinib, 5 to 10 mg twice daily.

Alopecia areata patients provided lesional scalp punch biopsies and peripheral blood. It was cDNA, reverse transcribed from extracted RNA, that served as the sequencing template. Repertoires were generated with immunoSEQ multiplex PCR, while TCRdb's copy carries only in-frame clones and drops some. The table has some 150,000 clones, about three fifths seen once; the top ten hold about 6.8%. This clone was detected a few times. The germline V gene has CDR1 KGHSH and CDR2 LQKENI. The ends were cut back, 1 base at V and 7 bases at J, with 4 bases in the middle. The CDR3 sequence is 12 residues long. The J gene is TRBJ2-2, the V gene TRBV18; D uncertain. The receptor's source is a human donor with alopecia areata. The material sequenced was CD4+ T cells sorted from blood, taken at week 0. The CDR3 DNA sequence: TGTGCCAGCTCACCACAGCTCGGGGAGCTGTTTTTT. Protein sequence: CASSPQLGELFF.